Listed below are T cell receptor beta chains from one sample, sequenced in a study of cytomegalovirus exposure and HLA in healthy donors. TCRdb's table, derived via immunoSEQ multiplex PCR, lists solely in-frame clones and lacks some. The table has approximately 100,000 clones, around 84% seen once. Sequences were obtained from PBMCs. The receptors come from a woman aged 40-49 years in good health and CMV-seropositive. The CDR3 runs from the conserved cysteine through the conserved F or W. The order of the fields is D gene, clone size, V gene, J gene, CDR3 DNA, CDR3 protein. The D gene is left open where the match is weak. For some rows the clone size is stated as once, few or many, or as a class when expanded; others skip it.

NA,NA,TRBV7-9,TRBJ1-3,TGTGCCAGCAGCTTAACAGGCTCCTCTGGAAACACCATATATTTT,CASSLTGSSGNTIYF
NA,NA,TRBV18,TRBJ2-3,TGTGCCAGCTCACCCTTCCGGGTGGGTACGCAGTATTTT,CASSPFRVGTQYF
TRBD2,NA,TRBV30,TRBJ2-1,TGTGCCTGGAGTCGGACTAGCGGGAGGTTTGGGCAGTTCTTC,CAWSRTSGRFGQFF
NA,few,TRBV5-6,TRBJ1-6,TGTGCCAGCAGCTTGGATGCGGCAGGGCCGGAATCACCCCTCCACTTT,CASSLDAAGPESPLHF
NA,few,TRBV29-1,TRBJ1-3,TGCAGCGTTGAAGGACAGGCTGGAAACACCATATATTTT,CSVEGQAGNTIYF
TRBD1,NA,TRBV5-1,TRBJ1-2,TGCGCCAGCAGCTTGGGGGGGACAGGCAAAGGGTATGGCTACACCTTC,CASSLGGTGKGYGYTF
TRBD2,NA,TRBV5-6,TRBJ2-7,TGTGCCAGCAGCTTGGCGGGAGGGAATTACGAGCAGTACTTC,CASSLAGGNYEQYF
TRBD1,NA,TRBV13,TRBJ1-4,TGTGCCAGCAGCAGCCGGGACAGGGTTGAAAAACTGTTTTTT,CASSSRDRVEKLFF
NA,NA,TRBV6-5,TRBJ2-5,TGTGCCAGCAGTAACTTAAAAGAGACCCAGTACTTC,CASSNLKETQYF
TRBD1,NA,TRBV5-4,TRBJ1-2,TGTGCCACCCGGACAGGGGGGTCCTATGGCTACACCTTC,CATRTGGSYGYTF
NA,once,TRBV28,TRBJ1-1,TGTGCCAGCAGTGATGCACGCAGTGAAGCTTTCTTT,CASSDARSEAFF
TRBD2,NA,TRBV5-6,TRBJ2-3,TGTGCCAGCAGCTTGGCGGGAGGGATCATAGATACGCAGTATTTT,CASSLAGGIIDTQYF
NA,few,TRBV10-1,TRBJ2-7,TGCGCCAGCAGTGATTCGAGCTACGAGCAGTACTTC,CASSDSSYEQYF
TRBD1,NA,TRBV19,TRBJ2-2,TGTGCCAGTAGTAAGACAGGGGCCCTCGAGGAGAACACCGGGGAGCTGTTTTTT,CASSKTGALEENTGELFF
TRBD1,NA,TRBV27,TRBJ1-2,TGTGCCAGCAGTTTATCGCAGGGGGCCTACTATGGCTACACCTTC,CASSLSQGAYYGYTF
NA,NA,TRBV2,TRBJ1-1,TGTGCCAGCGCCGGGGTCACTGAAGCTTTCTTT,CASAGVTEAFF
NA,NA,TRBV28,TRBJ1-5,TGTGCCAGCAGGATACAGGGTAATCAGCCCCAGCATTTT,CASRIQGNQPQHF
NA,NA,TRBV28,TRBJ1-2,TGTGCCAGCAGTTTATACACCCATCCTGGCTACACCTTC,CASSLYTHPGYTF
NA,NA,TRBV7-9,TRBJ1-1,TGTGCCAGCAGCCCCGCAGTGGCGAACACTGAAGCTTTCTTT,CASSPAVANTEAFF
NA,NA,TRBV4-1,TRBJ1-3,TGCGCCAGCAGCCAGATAGCTGGTTTCTCTGGAAACACCATATATTTT,CASSQIAGFSGNTIYF
NA,NA,TRBV5-1,TRBJ2-7,TGCGCCAGCAGCTTGGGGGGAGACTCCTACGAGCAGTACTTC,CASSLGGDSYEQYF
NA,NA,TRBV30,TRBJ2-2,TGTCTCCTAGCCGAGTCGAACACCGGGGAGCTGTTTTTT,CLLAESNTGELFF
NA,NA,TRBV10-3,TRBJ2-1,TGTGCCATCAGTGAGTCGGGCAGGGCCAATGAGCAGTTCTTC,CAISESGRANEQFF
TRBD1,NA,TRBV4-1,TRBJ1-2,TGCGCCAGCAGTAAACCGGGACAGGGTATCGATGGCTACACCTTC,CASSKPGQGIDGYTF
TRBD2,NA,TRBV7-9,TRBJ2-7,TGTGCCAGCAGCTTAGGCGGGAGCCTCTCCTACGAGCAGTACTTC,CASSLGGSLSYEQYF
TRBD2,NA,TRBV7-6,TRBJ2-7,TGTGCCAGCAGCTCGATGATAGCGGGTGTCACCTACGAGCAGTACTTC,CASSSMIAGVTYEQYF
NA,NA,TRBV4-1,TRBJ2-7,TGCGCCAGCAGCCAGGAGGGGACGGCATCCTACGAGCAGTACTTC,CASSQEGTASYEQYF
TRBD2,NA,TRBV2,TRBJ2-1,TGTGCCGGTGGACTAGCGGGAGGGAGCCGTAATGAGCAGTTCTTC,CAGGLAGGSRNEQFF
TRBD2,NA,TRBV11-2,TRBJ2-1,TGTGCCAGCAGCTTACGGCTAGGGACTAGCGCCTACAATGAGCAGTTCTTC,CASSLRLGTSAYNEQFF
TRBD1,NA,TRBV6-1,TRBJ2-7,TGTGCCAGCAGTGAAGCAATGGGACAGGGGGTCGAGCAGTACTTC,CASSEAMGQGVEQYF
NA,few,TRBV7-7,TRBJ1-5,TGTGCTAGCAGCTTAGTCGGAGGGAGGCGGCAGCCCCAGCATTTT,CASSLVGGRRQPQHF
TRBD2,few,TRBV9,TRBJ2-7,TGTGCCAGCAGCGTAGAGGGAGATGGGGGACTACCGAGCTTC,CASSVEGDGGLPSF
TRBD2,NA,TRBV28,TRBJ2-3,TGTGCCAGCAGTTCTGAGCGGGGGCGAATAGCGGGAGGAGGAGGTGGCCCAGATACGCAGTATTTT,CASSSERGRIAGGGGGPDTQYF
TRBD1,once,TRBV6-1,TRBJ1-5,TGTGCCAGCAGTGGGACAGGGGGGGTAGGCAATCAGCCCCAGCATTTT,CASSGTGGVGNQPQHF
NA,NA,TRBV5-6,TRBJ2-3,TGTGCCAGCAGCTTAATACAGCATACAGATACGCAGTATTTT,CASSLIQHTDTQYF
TRBD2,NA,TRBV5-1,TRBJ2-3,TGCGCCAGCAGCCAAGCGGGAGATGGCACAGATACGCAGTATTTT,CASSQAGDGTDTQYF
TRBD2,once,TRBV29-1,TRBJ2-1,TGCAGCGTTGTGGGGGAGGGCCTCTCCTACAATGAGCAGTTCTTC,CSVVGEGLSYNEQFF